The clone carrying this T cell receptor beta chain was picked up a small number of times. The repertoire was sequenced with immunoSEQ multiplex PCR; TCRdb's copy has only in-frame clones and lacks some. The sample includes 150,000 or so clones, approximately 94% seen only once; the top ten take under 7%. The ends were cut back, 3 bases at V and 0 bases at J, with 14 bases in the middle. The CDR3 has 17 amino acids. The germline CDR1 and CDR2 sequences are SNHLY and FYNNEI. The data stem from a study of control samples from healthy donors and cancer patients. The chain has TRBV2 and TRBJ2-2; no firm D call. This receptor was obtained from a man in his late teens or twenties in good health. Sequencing was done on a sample of blood. The CDR3 loop is CASSEYRRIPNTGELFF. CDR3 DNA: TGTGCCAGCAGTGAGTACCGTAGGATCCCGAACACCGGGGAGCTGTTTTTT.